A single sample is the source of the 10 T cell receptor beta chains below, sequenced in a study of beta chain features in type 1 diabetes. Sequencing targeted expressed TCRB transcripts, as all isolated RNA had been reverse transcribed. Only in-frame clones appear in the TCRdb table, and some are missing; sequencing was by immunoSEQ multiplex PCR. The table records about 290,000 clones, roughly 8% of them present only once. The sequenced sample was central memory CD4+ T cells from blood. These receptors all come from a woman aged 18-29 years in good health.

The chain carries TRBV6-5 and TRBJ1-6; D remains unclear. Trimming cost V 2 bases and J 9 bases, with 14 bases left between them. Germline CDR1 reads MNHEY; CDR2 reads SVGAGI. The CDR3 sequence is 15 residues long. DNA for the CDR3: TGTGCCAGCAGTTACACAGTCGCGTTAGGTTCACCCCTCCACTTT. Translating gives CASSYTVALGSPLHF.

This clone appeared many times. J is TRBJ2-3 and V is TRBV21-1. TRBV21-1 is a documented pseudogene. The CDR3 contains 11 residues. As DNA, the CDR3 is TGTGCCAGCAGCATCCCAGATACGCAGTATTTT. It is translated as CASSIPDTQYF.

V is TRBV6-5 and J is TRBJ2-5; 8 nucleotides align to TRBD1. V shed 0 bases and J 4 bases; nucleotides not matched to a gene: 1. CDR1 is MNHEY and CDR2 is SVGAGI in the germline V gene. The CDR3 is made up of 14 amino acids. Here the CDR3 DNA reads TGTGCCAGCAGTTACTCGGGGACAGGAGAGACCCAGTACTTC. This translates into CASSYSGTGETQYF.

This clone was detected only a few times. The same CDR3 also results from other DNA sequences found in this sample. This sequence joins TRBV7-2 and TRBJ2-5; D is unresolved. Per germline, CDR1 SGHTA and CDR2 FQGNSA. Trimming removed 0 bases from V and 3 bases from J, with 5 bases in between. This CDR3 region has 13 residues. The CDR3 loop is CASSLAREETQYF. CDR3 DNA: TGTGCCAGCAGCTTAGCTCGAGAAGAGACCCAGTACTTC.

The chain is built from TRBV2 and TRBJ1-2; D not certain. The length of the CDR3 is 13 residues. Looked up from germline, CDR1 is SNHLY and CDR2 is FYNNEI. V lost 4 bases to trimming and J lost 5 bases, with 11 bases between them. As DNA, the CDR3 is TGTGCCAGCAGTGGACGGAGTTATTATGGCTACACCTTC. Translation: CASSGRSYYGYTF.

The V and J genes are TRBV7-2 and TRBJ2-1; TRBD1 aligns across 9 bases. V dropped 7 bases and J dropped 7; count of bases not matched to a gene: 11. The CDR3 spans 15 residues. Germline V gene lookup returns CDR1 SGHTA and CDR2 FQGNSA. This CDR3 is CASNDRDRARNEQFF. For the CDR3, the DNA is TGTGCCAGCAACGACCGGGACAGGGCCAGGAATGAGCAGTTCTTC.

This clone was seen a few times. At the DNA level, this CDR3 is encoded by other sequences in the same sample as well. Written as DNA, the CDR3 is TGTGCCAGCAGTCCCAACACAGATACGCAGTATTTT. It codes for CASSPNTDTQYF. The chain carries TRBV6-6 and TRBJ2-3; D not resolved. Trimming left V 5 bases short and J 2 bases short, with 5 bases between. The CDR3 is 12 residues long. Germline CDR1 and CDR2: MNHNY and SVGAGI (reference sequence).

Many counts were recorded for this clone. This sample also contains other DNA sequences that code for the same CDR3. The chain carries TRBV7-3 and TRBJ2-1, with D maybe TRBD1 (6 bases). The CDR3 extends over 15 amino acids. Per germline, CDR1 SGHTA and CDR2 FQGTGA. Trimming stripped 5 bases from V and 0 bases from J, with 11 bases between. CDR3 loop: CASSRQASSYNEQFF. DNA of the CDR3: TGTGCCAGCAGCCGACAGGCGAGCTCCTACAATGAGCAGTTCTTC.

In this sample, this clone turned up a few times. The chain is built from TRBV7-9 and TRBJ2-5, with a tentative D call TRBD2 (6 bases). Deletions cut 7 bases from V and 2 bases from J, with 14 bases between. The CDR3 is 14 residues long. The germline V gene has CDR1 SEHNR and CDR2 FQNEAQ (reference sequence). CDR3 coding DNA: TGTGCCAGCACCCCTTGGGGGGTGCAAGAGACCCAGTACTTC. As protein: CASTPWGVQETQYF.

In this sample, this clone turned up a few times. V usage is TRBV4-3 and J usage is TRBJ1-2, with 7 positions matching TRBD1. J lost 4 bases, V lost 3 bases, and 14 bases had no gene match. Per germline, CDR1 LGHNA and CDR2 YSLEER. This CDR3 has 17 residues. CDR3 sequence: CASSHSPFTGDLYGYTF. The CDR3 nucleotides are TGCGCCAGCAGCCACTCCCCCTTCACAGGGGATCTCTATGGCTACACCTTC.